One and the same sample provided the 25 T cell receptor beta chains below, sequenced in a study of T-cell reconstitution after alpha-beta-depleted transplantation in children. Unique molecular identifiers were used in preparing the TCRbeta library. TCRdb independently ran MiXCR on the PCR reads; one entry per CDR3 protein. The table has 450,000 to 600,000 distinct CDR3 sequences, roughly 13% seen once. The sample was PBMCs, mostly from graft donor cells, taken 360 days after TCRalphabeta/CD19-depleted stem cell transplant. The receptors originated from a male patient aged 10 to 17 who had a stem cell transplant for acute myeloid leukemia, so the T cells may come from the graft donor.

This clonotype was seen a few times. The genes are TRBV20-1 and TRBJ1-4, with D perhaps TRBD1 (6 bases). The germline V gene has CDR1 DFQATT and CDR2 SNEGSKA (reference sequence). This CDR3 spans 15 amino acids. With 0 bases removed from V and 7 bases from J, the gap between germline ends came to 15 bases. CDR3 DNA: TGCAGTGCTAGAGATGAGGCAGGACAGTTTGAAAAACTGTTTTTT. The encoded protein is CSARDEAGQFEKLFF.

This clonotype was recorded many times. The V gene is TRBV14, the J gene TRBJ2-7; D call uncertain. V dropped 0 bases and J dropped 9 bases, with 12 bases sitting between them. Germline CDR1 reads SGHDN; CDR2 reads FVKESK. CDR3 size: 13 residues. CDR3 DNA: TGTGCCAGCAGCCAAGATCTAGGCTCTCCGCAGTACTTC. It codes for CASSQDLGSPQYF. The full variable domain, its missing parts supplied by reference TRBV14 and TRBJ2-7, is EAGVTQFPSHSVIEKGQTVTLRCDPISGHDNLYWYRRVMGKEIKFLLHFVKESKQDESGMPNNRFLAERTGGTYSTLKVQPAELEDSGVYFCASSQDLGSPQYFGPGTRLTVT.

This chain joins TRBV12-3 or TRBV12-4 and TRBJ2-7; 10 bases agree with TRBD1. Trimming removed 7 bases from V and 5 bases from J; junction bases left unmatched: 5. The CDR3 runs to 13 residues. CDR3 protein: CASTRDRGDEQYF. DNA for the CDR3: TGTGCCAGCACTAGGGACAGGGGAGACGAGCAGTACTTC.

This clonotype was observed at least ten times. The J gene is TRBJ2-4, the V gene TRBV30; 12 bases agree with TRBD2. The CDR3 loop spans 20 amino acids. The V gene end was trimmed by 2 bases and the J gene end by 1 base; junction bases not matched to a gene: 15. Germline lookup yields CDR1 GTSNPN and CDR2 SVGIG (reference sequence). The DNA for the CDR3 is TGTGCCTGGAGTCTCACCAGGGCTAGCGGGAGGGCGTTGGCCAAAAACATTCAGTACTTC. Its protein product is CAWSLTRASGRALAKNIQYF.

This clonotype was counted between two and nine times. This chain links TRBV9 with TRBJ2-1; TRBD2 is a possible D gene (6 bases). The CDR3 is 16 residues long. Trimming cost V 6 bases and J 0 bases, with 16 bases left between them. Germline CDR1 SGDLS, CDR2 YYNGEE. CDR3 in DNA: TGTGCCAGCAACGCAGGCCTGACTAGCTCCTACAATGAGCAGTTCTTC. Amino acid sequence: CASNAGLTSSYNEQFF.

The chain carries TRBV20-1 and TRBJ2-1; 11 positions match TRBD2. The CDR3 runs 16 residues. Germline assignment: CDR1 DFQATT and CDR2 SNEGSKA (reference sequence). V lost 1 base to trimming and J lost 2 bases; unmatched junction nucleotides: 4. The CDR3 bases are TGCAGTGCTAGAGGTACTAGCGGGAGACCCTACAATGAGCAGTTCTTC. Protein sequence: CSARGTSGRPYNEQFF.

This clonotype has more than one count but fewer than ten. The J gene is TRBJ2-2, the V gene TRBV6-2 or TRBV6-3, with TRBD1 matching 8 bases. Germline-derived CDR1 and CDR2 are MNHEY and SVGEGT. V shed 8 bases and J 2 bases; nucleotides not matched to a gene: 7. CDR3 length: 15 amino acids. The CDR3 DNA reads as TGTGCCAGCGGAGACAGGGGATATAACACCGGGGAGCTGTTTTTT. Translated: CASGDRGYNTGELFF.

This clonotype was counted between two and nine times. The genes are TRBV4-3 and TRBJ1-5; TRBD1 aligns across 7 bases. Germline V gene data show CDR1 as LGHNA and CDR2 as YSLEER. V was pared by 0 bases and J by 5 bases, with 4 bases of the junction left unmatched. The CDR3 loop spans 15 amino acids. CDR3 DNA: TGCGCCAGCAGCCAAGATCTAGGGGGCCATCAGCCCCAGCATTTT. It yields the protein CASSQDLGGHQPQHF.

This chain connects TRBV29-1 to TRBJ2-3, with a possible D match to TRBD2 (5 bases). The CDR3 totals 14 residues. Trimming took off 0 bases at V and 3 bases at J, with 10 bases between the two ends. CDR1 and CDR2 from the germline V gene are SQVTM and ANQGSEA. CDR3 loop: CSVEDWRSTDTQYF. The DNA of the CDR3 is TGCAGCGTTGAAGATTGGAGGAGTACAGATACGCAGTATTTT.

This clonotype was seen at least ten times. CDR3 sequence reads: CSATGQVYTEAFF. CDR3 nucleotide sequence: TGCAGTGCTACAGGACAAGTTTACACTGAAGCTTTCTTT. The rearrangement links TRBV20-1 to TRBJ1-1, with a tentative D call TRBD1 (5 bases). This CDR3 comprises 13 residues. In germline, CDR1 is DFQATT, CDR2 SNEGSKA (reference sequence). V was clipped by 4 bases and J by 3 bases, with 12 bases between them.

In this sample, this clonotype turned up a few times. The chain uses TRBV7-3 and TRBJ1-1; 7 nucleotides match TRBD1. Trimming took 5 bases from V and 0 from J; bases not matched to a gene: 6. There are 15 residues in the CDR3. Germline V gene lookup returns CDR1 SGHTA and CDR2 FQGTGA. DNA of the CDR3: TGTGCCAGCAGCCAAAACAGGGGTGTGAACACTGAAGCTTTCTTT. It is translated as CASSQNRGVNTEAFF.

This clonotype was observed a handful of times. This chain connects TRBV9 to TRBJ2-1; 13 bases align to TRBD2. The CDR3 has 18 amino acids. The V and J ends lost 2 bases and 6 bases, in that order; junction bases with no gene match: 11. CDR1 is SGDLS, CDR2 YYNGEE, per germline. The CDR3 bases are TGTGCCAGCAGCGTCCAGACCCTGACTAGCGGGGGGTCCAATGAGCAGTTCTTC. Translation: CASSVQTLTSGGSNEQFF.

The chain links TRBV15 to TRBJ2-6; a possible D gene is TRBD2 (6 bases). V was pared by 4 bases and J by 3 bases, with 10 bases between. Germline V gene sequence: CDR1 LNHNV, CDR2 YYDKDF (reference sequence). This CDR3 comprises 15 residues. The CDR3 region is CATSTGGVGANVLTF. The CDR3, as DNA: TGTGCCACCAGCACAGGCGGGGTTGGGGCCAACGTCCTGACTTTC.

The table lists this clonotype with a few counts. V usage is TRBV9 and J usage is TRBJ1-6; D ambiguous. Germline V gene data show CDR1 as SGDLS and CDR2 as YYNGEE. The V end was cut by 3 bases, the J end by 13 bases, with 17 bases between. This CDR3 region has 14 residues. The CDR3: CASSAGAIPGPLHF. For the CDR3, the DNA is TGTGCCAGCAGCGCCGGAGCGATCCCAGGTCCCCTCCACTTT. Full variable domain (missing parts from reference TRBV9 and TRBJ1-6): DSGVTQTPKHLITATGQRVTLRCSPRSGDLSVYWYQQSLDQGLQFLIQYYNGEERAKGNILERFSAQQFPDLHSELNLSSLELGDSALYFCASSAGAIPGPLHFGNGTRLTVT.

The table lists this clonotype with a few counts. This sequence joins TRBV20-1 and TRBJ2-5; either TRBD1 or TRBD2 may supply D (5 bases each). Germline-derived CDR1 and CDR2 are DFQATT and SNEGSKA (reference sequence). The CDR3 has 13 amino acids. The germline V and J ends were trimmed by 4 bases and 0 bases, with 9 bases remaining between them. In DNA, the CDR3 is TGCAGTGCTACCGGGACGGACCAAGAGACCCAGTACTTC. Its protein product is CSATGTDQETQYF.

Only a few counts were recorded for this clonotype. The chain uses TRBV11-1 and TRBJ2-7, with TRBD2 identical over 11 bases. CDR1 is SGHAT, CDR2 FQDESV, per germline (reference sequence). The CDR3 totals 22 residues. Trimming cost V 0 bases and J 0 bases; bases outside gene matches: 19. The CDR3 here is CASSLAHGTSGSFALYSYEQYF. The CDR3 DNA reads as TGTGCCAGCAGCTTAGCGCATGGGACTAGCGGTAGTTTCGCCCTTTACTCCTACGAGCAGTACTTC.

The chain recombines TRBV4-1 with TRBJ2-7; D may be TRBD2 (6 bases). From germline, CDR1 is MGHRA and CDR2 YSYEKL. V lost 1 base, J lost 2 bases, and 15 bases lay in between. This CDR3 spans 16 amino acids. CDR3 amino acids: CASSQAEGINAYEQYF. The CDR3 bases are TGCGCCAGCAGCCAAGCGGAGGGGATAAATGCCTACGAGCAGTACTTC.

The chain joins TRBV20-1 to TRBJ2-5; no definite D call. Between the trimmed V and J ends, which lost 0 bases and 0 bases, there was a span of 2 bases. CDR1 is DFQATT and CDR2 is SNEGSKA in the germline V gene (reference sequence). This CDR3 contains 12 residues. For the CDR3, the DNA is TGCAGTGCTAGAGATGACCAAGAGACCCAGTACTTC. Translated, it gives CSARDDQETQYF.

This clonotype was recorded at least ten times. The genes are TRBV28 and TRBJ1-4, with D hard to call. The germline gives CDR1 MDHEN, CDR2 SYDVKM. The V end lost 6 bases, the J end lost 4 bases, and 12 bases lay between the germline ends. There are 14 residues in the CDR3. This CDR3 is CASRFNGNNEKLFF. The CDR3 DNA reads TGTGCCAGCAGATTCAACGGGAATAATGAAAAACTGTTTTTT.

The V call is TRBV6-2 or TRBV6-3, the J call TRBJ2-1, with TRBD2 matching 7 bases. Trimming at V came to 6 bases and at J to 9 bases, leaving 17 bases not matched to a gene. This CDR3 is 16 amino acids long. The germline V gene encodes CDR1 MNHEY and CDR2 SVGEGT. The CDR3 DNA sequence: TGTGCCAGCAGCCGTTCGGAGACTAGCCCCTTCGGTGAGCAGTTCTTC. It encodes CASSRSETSPFGEQFF.

This chain connects TRBV28 to TRBJ2-7; 8 bases map to TRBD2. This CDR3 contains 14 residues. After removal of 3 bases from V and 5 bases from J, the junction contained 6 bases not matched to a gene. Germline CDR1 is MDHEN and CDR2 is SYDVKM. CDR3 nucleotides: TGTGCCAGCAGTTTCCGTGACGGGAGGGACGAGCAGTACTTC. Protein product: CASSFRDGRDEQYF. The variable domain in full, with the rest retrieved from reference TRBV28 and TRBJ2-7, is DVKVTQSSRYLVKRTGEKVFLECVQDMDHENMFWYRQDPGLGLRLIYFSYDVKMKEKGDIPEGYSVSREKKERFSLILESASTNQTSMYLCASSFRDGRDEQYFGPGTRLTVT.

The chain joins TRBV20-1 to TRBJ2-4; weak D call: TRBD2 (6 bases). The CDR3 contains 16 residues. Trimming took 6 bases from V and 1 from J, leaving 19 bases between them. The germline CDR1 and CDR2 sequences are DFQATT and SNEGSKA (reference sequence). Here the CDR3 reads CSAPGLLGGAKNIQYF. In DNA, the CDR3 is TGCAGTGCACCGGGACTCCTTGGGGGGGCCAAAAACATTCAGTACTTC.

This sequence joins TRBV4-3 and TRBJ2-2; TRBD2 matches 11 bases. Germline values: CDR1 LGHNA, CDR2 YSLEER. The J segment lost 6 bases and the V segment lost 0 bases, leaving 6 bases of the junction unmatched. This CDR3 is 17 amino acids long. The CDR3 here is CASSQERIAGGPGELFF. The CDR3 DNA is TGCGCCAGCAGCCAAGAGCGGATAGCGGGAGGGCCCGGGGAGCTGTTTTTT.

The chain couples TRBV7-2 to TRBJ2-1; 7 bases are a match to TRBD2. The V segment lost 5 bases and the J segment 9 bases; nucleotides outside the gene matches: 10. The CDR3 is 14 amino acids. Germline V CDR1 and CDR2: SGHTA, FQGNSA. CDR3 sequence reads: CASSLWREKGEQFF. In nucleotides, the CDR3 is TGTGCCAGCAGCCTATGGCGGGAGAAGGGTGAGCAGTTCTTC.

The chain uses TRBV29-1 and TRBJ2-7; D call uncertain. V was shortened by 6 bases and J by 6 bases, with 12 bases between the two germline ends. Germline V gives CDR1 SQVTM, CDR2 ANQGSEA. This CDR3 comprises 11 residues. As DNA, the CDR3 is TGCAGCGTCCTCATTTCGGGCGAGCAGTACTTC. It is translated as CSVLISGEQYF.